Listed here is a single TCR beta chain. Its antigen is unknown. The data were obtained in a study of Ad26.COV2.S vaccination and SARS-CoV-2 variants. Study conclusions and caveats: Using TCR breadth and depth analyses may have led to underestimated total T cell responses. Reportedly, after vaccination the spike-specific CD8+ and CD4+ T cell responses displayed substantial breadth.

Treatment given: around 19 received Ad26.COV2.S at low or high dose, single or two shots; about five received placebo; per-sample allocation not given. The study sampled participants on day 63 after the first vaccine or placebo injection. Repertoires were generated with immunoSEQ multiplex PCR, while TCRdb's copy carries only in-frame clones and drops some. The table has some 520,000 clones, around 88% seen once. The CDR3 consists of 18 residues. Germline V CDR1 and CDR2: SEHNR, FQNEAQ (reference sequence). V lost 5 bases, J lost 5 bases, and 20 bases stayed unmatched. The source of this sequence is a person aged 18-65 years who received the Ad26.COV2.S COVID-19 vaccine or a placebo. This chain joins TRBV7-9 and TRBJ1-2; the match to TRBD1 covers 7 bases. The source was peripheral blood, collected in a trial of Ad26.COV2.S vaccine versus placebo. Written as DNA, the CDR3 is TGTGCCAGCAGCGAGAGGACAGGCCGCTTTTGGAAACCGTATGGCTACACCTTC. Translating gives CASSERTGRFWKPYGYTF.